The rows below give T cell receptor beta chains drawn from one sample of a study of T cells in Graves' hyperthyroidism and ophthalmopathy. TCRdb re-called the multiplex PCR reads with MiXCR, one entry per CDR3 protein. The data contain a few hundred thousand distinct CDR3 sequences, 15% of them singletons. The sequenced material came from blood. All receptors come from a young woman with Graves' hyperthyroidism. The conserved cysteine and the conserved F or W are not part of the CDR3 here. Fields, in order: J gene, V gene, CDR3 protein.

J: TRBJ2-4
V: TRBV9
CDR3: ASNQAGGGNIQY

J: TRBJ2-1
V: TRBV30
CDR3: AWRGLAGDSSYNEQF

J: TRBJ2-7
V: TRBV6-1
CDR3: ASSEDRWGFYEQY

J: TRBJ2-7
V: TRBV30
CDR3: AWSVGGYEQY

J: TRBJ2-1
V: TRBV19
CDR3: ASSSLAGTSVYEQF

J: TRBJ1-4
V: TRBV30
CDR3: AWNPGTGGSEKLF

J: TRBJ1-1
V: TRBV30
CDR3: AWTGTPNTEAF

J: TRBJ1-1
V: TRBV4-2
CDR3: ASSQEVQQQNTEAF

J: TRBJ1-2
V: TRBV25-1
CDR3: ASSEFGGSNYGYT

J: TRBJ2-5
V: TRBV19
CDR3: ATRLIPQETQY

J: TRBJ2-7
V: TRBV20-1
CDR3: SAFTGASYEQY

J: TRBJ1-2
V: TRBV25-1
CDR3: ASSESGRAINYGYT

J: TRBJ1-1
V: TRBV7-9
CDR3: ASSLEVTEAF

J: TRBJ2-3
V: TRBV20-1
CDR3: SACRGGSGTDTQY

J: TRBJ2-3
V: TRBV7-3
CDR3: ASSSGQDTDTQY

J: TRBJ2-7
V: TRBV7-2
CDR3: ASSLVGGRFREQY

J: TRBJ2-3
V: TRBV20-1
CDR3: SARALQRATDTQY

J: TRBJ2-7
V: TRBV20-1
CDR3: SARSPTGLVDEQY

J: TRBJ2-5
V: TRBV7-9
CDR3: ASSPSGGAVETQY

J: TRBJ2-7
V: TRBV27
CDR3: ASSLASSGSSYEQY

J: TRBJ2-4
V: TRBV4-2
CDR3: ASSQDSGQVNIQY

J: TRBJ2-7
V: TRBV20-1
CDR3: SARSTGAVNEQY

J: TRBJ1-1
V: TRBV6-2/TRBV6-3
CDR3: ASSYTISRTANTEAF

J: TRBJ2-7
V: TRBV27
CDR3: ASSLSSTHHYEQY